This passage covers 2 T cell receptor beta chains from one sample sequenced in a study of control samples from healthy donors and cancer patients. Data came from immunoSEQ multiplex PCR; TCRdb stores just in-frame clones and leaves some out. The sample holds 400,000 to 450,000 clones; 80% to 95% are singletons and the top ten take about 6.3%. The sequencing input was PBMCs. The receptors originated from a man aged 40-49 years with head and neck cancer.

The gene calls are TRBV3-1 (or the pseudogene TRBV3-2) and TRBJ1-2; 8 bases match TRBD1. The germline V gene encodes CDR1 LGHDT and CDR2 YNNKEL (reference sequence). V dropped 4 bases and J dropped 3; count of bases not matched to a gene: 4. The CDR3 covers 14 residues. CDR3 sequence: CASSLRGQDYGYTF. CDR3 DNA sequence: TGTGCCAGCAGCCTCCGGGGACAGGACTATGGCTACACCTTC.

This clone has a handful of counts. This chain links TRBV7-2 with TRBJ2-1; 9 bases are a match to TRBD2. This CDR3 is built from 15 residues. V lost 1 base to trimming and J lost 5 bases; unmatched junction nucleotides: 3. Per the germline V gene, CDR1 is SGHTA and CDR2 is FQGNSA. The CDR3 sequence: CASSLVASGDNEQFF. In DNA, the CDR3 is TGTGCCAGCAGCTTAGTCGCTAGCGGGGACAATGAGCAGTTCTTC.